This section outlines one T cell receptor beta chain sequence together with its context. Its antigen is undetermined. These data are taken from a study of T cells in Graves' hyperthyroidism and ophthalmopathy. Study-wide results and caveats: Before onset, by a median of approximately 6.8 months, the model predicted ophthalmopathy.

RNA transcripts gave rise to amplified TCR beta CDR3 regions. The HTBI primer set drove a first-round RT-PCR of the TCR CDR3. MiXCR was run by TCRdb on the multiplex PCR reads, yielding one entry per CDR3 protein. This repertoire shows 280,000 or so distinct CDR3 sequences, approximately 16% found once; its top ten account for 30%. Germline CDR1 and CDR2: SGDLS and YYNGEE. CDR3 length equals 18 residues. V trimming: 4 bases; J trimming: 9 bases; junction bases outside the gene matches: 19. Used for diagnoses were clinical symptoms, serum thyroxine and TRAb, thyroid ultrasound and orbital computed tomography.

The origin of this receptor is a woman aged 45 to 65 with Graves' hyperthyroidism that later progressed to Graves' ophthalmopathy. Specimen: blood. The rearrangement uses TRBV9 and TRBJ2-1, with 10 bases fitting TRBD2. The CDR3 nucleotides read TGTGCCAGCAGCTTATTTACCGGGGGAGCGGGAGGGCTAAGTGAGCAGTTCTTC. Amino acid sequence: CASSLFTGGAGGLSEQFF. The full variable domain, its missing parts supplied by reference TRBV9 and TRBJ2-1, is DSGVTQTPKHLITATGQRVTLRCSPRSGDLSVYWYQQSLDQGLQFLIQYYNGEERAKGNILERFSAQQFPDLHSELNLSSLELGDSALYFCASSLFTGGAGGLSEQFFGPGTRLTVL.